The clone carrying this T cell receptor beta chain came up a few times. Its specificity is unknown. Library preparation for TCR beta used quantitative 5'-RACE with molecular barcodes. Via MiXCR, TCRdb re-called the 5' RACE reads, giving one row per CDR3 protein. The data hold 300,000 to 400,000 distinct CDR3 sequences, with roughly 14% observed a single time. The sample originates from a study of CD8 T cells in ankylosing spondylitis. Trimming removed 1 base from V and 4 bases from J; junction bases left unmatched: 4. CDR3 size: 15 residues. Points from the study as a whole: Significant enrichment of disease-linked clones was reported in matched ankylosing spondylitis synovial fluid. What seemed typical of ankylosing spondylitis blood was a TCR beta motif built from eight highly homologous variants. In reactive arthritis synovial fluid and blood, some motif variants had been reported before.

The chain carries TRBV12-3 or TRBV12-4 and TRBJ2-3, with 8 bases that match TRBD2. The sequence was collected from a male donor with ankylosing spondylitis or in good health (not recorded which). Sequences were obtained from blood, either unsorted or a sorted T cell fraction (not recorded which). In DNA form, the CDR3 reads TGTGCCAGCAGTTTAGAGGCGGGGGGAGCAGATACGCAGTATTTT. Translating it yields CASSLEAGGADTQYF.